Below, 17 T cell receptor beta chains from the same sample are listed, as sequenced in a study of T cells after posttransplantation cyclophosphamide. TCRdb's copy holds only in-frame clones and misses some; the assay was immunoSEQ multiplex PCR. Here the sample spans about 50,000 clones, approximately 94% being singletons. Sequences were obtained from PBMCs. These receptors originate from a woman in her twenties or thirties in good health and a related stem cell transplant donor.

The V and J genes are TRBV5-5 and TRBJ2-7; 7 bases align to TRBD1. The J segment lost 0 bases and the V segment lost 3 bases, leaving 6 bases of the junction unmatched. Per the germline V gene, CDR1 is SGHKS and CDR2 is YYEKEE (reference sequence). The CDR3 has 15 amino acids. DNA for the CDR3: TGTGCCAGCAGCTACGTCTCAGGGGGCTCCTACGAGCAGTACTTC. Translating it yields CASSYVSGGSYEQYF. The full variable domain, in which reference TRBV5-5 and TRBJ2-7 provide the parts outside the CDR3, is DAGVTQSPTHLIKTRGQQVTLRCSPISGHKSVSWYQQVLGQGPQFIFQYYEKEERGRGNFPDRFSARQFPNYSSELNVNALLLGDSALYLCASSYVSGGSYEQYFGPGTRLTVT.

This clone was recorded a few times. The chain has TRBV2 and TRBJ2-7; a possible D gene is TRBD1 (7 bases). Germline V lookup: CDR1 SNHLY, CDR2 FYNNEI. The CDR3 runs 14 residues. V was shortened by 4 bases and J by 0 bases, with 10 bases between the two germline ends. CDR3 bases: TGTGCCAGCAGTGCCCAGGGGGGCTCCTACGAGCAGTACTTC. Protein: CASSAQGGSYEQYF.

The CDR3 sequence is CASSPSAVGQGTNTEAFF. CDR3 nucleotides: TGTGCCAGCAGTCCGAGTGCCGTGGGACAGGGAACGAACACTGAAGCTTTCTTT. This sequence joins TRBV27 and TRBJ1-1; 9 bases fit TRBD1. This CDR3 has 18 amino acids. V gave up 5 bases and J gave up 1 base; unmatched junction bases: 14. The germline CDR1 and CDR2 sequences are MNHEY and SMNVEV (reference sequence).

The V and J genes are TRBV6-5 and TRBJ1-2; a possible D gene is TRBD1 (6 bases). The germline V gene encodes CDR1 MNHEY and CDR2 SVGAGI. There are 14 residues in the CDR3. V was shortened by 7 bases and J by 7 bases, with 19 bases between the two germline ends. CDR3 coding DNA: TGTGCCAGCACCTCCCCCCGGGCAGGGGCTGGCTACACCTTC. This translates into CASTSPRAGAGYTF.

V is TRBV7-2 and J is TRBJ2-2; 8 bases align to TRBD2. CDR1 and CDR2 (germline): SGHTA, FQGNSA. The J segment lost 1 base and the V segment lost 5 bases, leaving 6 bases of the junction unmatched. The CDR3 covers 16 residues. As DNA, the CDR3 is TGTGCCAGCAGCCCTCGTCGGGGGGGGAACACCGGGGAGCTGTTTTTT. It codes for CASSPRRGGNTGELFF. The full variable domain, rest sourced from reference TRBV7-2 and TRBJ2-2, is GAGVSQSPSNKVTEKGKDVELRCDPISGHTALYWYRQSLGQGLEFLIYFQGNSAPDKSGLPSDRFSAERTGGSVSTLTIQRTQQEDSAVYLCASSPRRGGNTGELFFGEGSRLTVL.

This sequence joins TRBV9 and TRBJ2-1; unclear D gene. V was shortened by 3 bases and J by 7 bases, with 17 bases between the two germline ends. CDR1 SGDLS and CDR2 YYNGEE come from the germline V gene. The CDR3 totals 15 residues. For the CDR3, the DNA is TGTGCCAGCAGCGCCTTTCTACCTGATTGGAATGAGCAGTTCTTC. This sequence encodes CASSAFLPDWNEQFF.

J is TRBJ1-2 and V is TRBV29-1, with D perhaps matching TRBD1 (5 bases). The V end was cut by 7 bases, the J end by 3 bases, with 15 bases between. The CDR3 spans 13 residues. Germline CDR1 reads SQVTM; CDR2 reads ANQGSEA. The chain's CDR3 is CSAGEGRDYGYTF. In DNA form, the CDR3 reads TGCAGCGCCGGGGAGGGGAGAGACTATGGCTACACCTTC. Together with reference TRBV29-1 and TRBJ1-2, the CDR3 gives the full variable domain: SAVISQKPSRDICQRGTSLTIQCQVDSQVTMMFWYRQQPGQSLTLIATANQGSEATYESGFVIDKFPISRPNLTFSTLTVSNMSPEDSSIYLCSAGEGRDYGYTFGSGTRLTVV.

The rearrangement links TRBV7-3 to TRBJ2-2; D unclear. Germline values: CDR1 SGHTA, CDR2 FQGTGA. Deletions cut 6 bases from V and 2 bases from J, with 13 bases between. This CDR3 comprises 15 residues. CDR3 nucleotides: TGTGCCAGCAGTGCGGCGAAGATAAACACCGGGGAGCTGTTTTTT. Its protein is CASSAAKINTGELFF.

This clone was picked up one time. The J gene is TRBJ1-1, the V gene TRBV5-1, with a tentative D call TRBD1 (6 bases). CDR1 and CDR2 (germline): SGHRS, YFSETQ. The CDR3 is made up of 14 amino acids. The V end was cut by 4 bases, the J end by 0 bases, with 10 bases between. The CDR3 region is CASSGDTLNTEAFF. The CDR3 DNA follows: TGCGCCAGCAGCGGGGACACATTGAACACTGAAGCTTTCTTT.

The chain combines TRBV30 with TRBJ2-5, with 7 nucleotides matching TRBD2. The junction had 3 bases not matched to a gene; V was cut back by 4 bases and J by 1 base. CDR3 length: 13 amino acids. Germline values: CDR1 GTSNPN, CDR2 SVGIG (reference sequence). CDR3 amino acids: CAWISSGQETQYF. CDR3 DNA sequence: TGTGCCTGGATTTCTAGCGGCCAAGAGACCCAGTACTTC.

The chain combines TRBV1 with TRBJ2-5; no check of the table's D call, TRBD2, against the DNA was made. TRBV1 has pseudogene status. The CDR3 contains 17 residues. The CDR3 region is CTSSQDRRRGAEETQYF. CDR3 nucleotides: TGCACCAGCAGCCAAGATCGCCGACGGGGGGCCGAAGAGACCCAGTACTTC.

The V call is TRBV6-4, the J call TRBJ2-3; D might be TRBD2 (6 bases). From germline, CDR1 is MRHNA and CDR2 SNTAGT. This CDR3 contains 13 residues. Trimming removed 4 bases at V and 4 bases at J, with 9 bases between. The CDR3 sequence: CASSAGEADTQYF. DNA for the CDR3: TGTGCCAGCAGTGCTGGGGAGGCAGATACGCAGTATTTT.

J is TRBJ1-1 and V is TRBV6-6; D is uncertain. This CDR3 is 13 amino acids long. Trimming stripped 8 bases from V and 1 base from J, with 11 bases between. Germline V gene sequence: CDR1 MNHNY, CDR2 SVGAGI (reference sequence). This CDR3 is CASHSYENTEAFF. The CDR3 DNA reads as TGTGCCAGCCACAGTTACGAGAACACTGAAGCTTTCTTT.

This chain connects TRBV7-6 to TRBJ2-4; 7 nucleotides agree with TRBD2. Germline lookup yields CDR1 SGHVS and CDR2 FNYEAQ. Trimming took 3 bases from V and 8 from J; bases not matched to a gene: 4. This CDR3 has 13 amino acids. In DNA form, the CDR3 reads TGTGCCAGCAGCTTCGGTGGGGGGGACATTCAGTACTTC. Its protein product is CASSFGGGDIQYF.

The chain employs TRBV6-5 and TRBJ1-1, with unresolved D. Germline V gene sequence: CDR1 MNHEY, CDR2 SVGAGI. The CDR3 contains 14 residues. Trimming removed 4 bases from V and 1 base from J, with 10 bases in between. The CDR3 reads CASSFTEANTEAFF. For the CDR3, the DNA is TGTGCCAGCAGTTTCACGGAGGCGAACACTGAAGCTTTCTTT.

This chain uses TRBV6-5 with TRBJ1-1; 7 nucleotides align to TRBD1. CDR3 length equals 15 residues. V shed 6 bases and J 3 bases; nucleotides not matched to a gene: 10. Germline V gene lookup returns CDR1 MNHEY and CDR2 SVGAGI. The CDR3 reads CASSLTRQGDTEAFF. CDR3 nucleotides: TGTGCCAGCAGCCTAACAAGACAGGGAGACACTGAAGCTTTCTTT.

Here the CDR3 DNA reads TGTGCCAGCAGCCCAGCAGGGGCTAACTATGGCTACACCTTC. It encodes CASSPAGANYGYTF. This sequence joins TRBV7-2 and TRBJ1-2; D is perhaps TRBD1 (6 bases). Trimming pared 5 bases from V and 0 bases from J, leaving 10 bases between. The germline V gene encodes CDR1 SGHTA and CDR2 FQGNSA. The CDR3 runs 14 residues.